This T cell receptor beta chain came from a study of blood T cell repertoires in COVID-19. The method was immunoSEQ multiplex PCR; TCRdb's version includes in-frame clones alone and lacks a portion of them. This table has roughly 270,000 clones, 85% appearing once. Sequencing was done on a sample of peripheral blood. The sequence was obtained from a man between 45 and 60 years old with active or convalescent COVID-19.

CDR3 DNA sequence: TGCGCCAGCAGCCAAGGGGCGGGACAGAGATACAATGAGCAGTTCTTC. Translating gives CASSQGAGQRYNEQFF. The V and J genes are TRBV4-1 and TRBJ2-1, with D possibly matching TRBD1 (7 bases). Germline V gives CDR1 MGHRA, CDR2 YSYEKL. This CDR3 comprises 16 residues. V shed 1 base and J shed 4 bases, with 14 bases lying between them.